This TCR beta chain appears in the sequencing data of a study of T cell responses to AZD1222 COVID-19 vaccine. Study results and caveats: Spike was spanned by vaccine-associated CD4 TCRs, which were dominant at 160-218 and 743-854.

V gave up 2 bases and J gave up 4 bases; unmatched junction bases: 2. Per germline, CDR1 ENHRY and CDR2 SYGVKD. This CDR3 has 14 amino acids. Regarding this clone: Antigen specificity is unknown.

Repertoires were generated with immunoSEQ multiplex PCR, while TCRdb's copy carries only in-frame clones and drops some. Of 80,000 or so clones in the sample, just under 90% were seen once. The TCR sequence derives from an adult in good health. Sequences were derived from peripheral blood, sampled on day 0 of AZD1222 vaccination. This sequence joins TRBV10-3 and TRBJ1-2; 9 nucleotides agree with TRBD1. CDR3 sequence: CAISETGGSYGYTF. In DNA, the CDR3 is TGTGCCATCAGTGAGACAGGGGGCAGCTATGGCTACACCTTC.